This passage covers 3 T cell receptor beta chains from one sample sequenced in a study of immune evolution from preneoplasia to lung adenocarcinoma. Clones were sequenced by immunoSEQ multiplex PCR, and TCRdb holds only the in-frame ones, with some missing. Here the sample spans 11,000 or so clones, roughly 79% being singletons. Input material: FFPE minimally invasive lung adenocarcinoma tissue. These receptors all come from a person aged 55-85 years with lung adenocarcinoma.

V gene TRBV9 combines with J gene TRBJ1-2; D unresolved. The CDR3 has 12 residues. Trimming took 3 bases from V and 8 from J, leaving 11 bases between them. The germline V gene has CDR1 SGDLS and CDR2 YYNGEE. In DNA form, the CDR3 reads TGTGCCAGCAGCGCATCCTCCAGGGGCTACACCTTC. It is translated as CASSASSRGYTF.

This clone has more than one count but fewer than ten. The chain employs TRBV6-1 and TRBJ2-7; perhaps TRBD2 as D (5 bases). V lost 5 bases and J 7 bases, leaving 18 bases between the germline ends. The CDR3 extends over 14 amino acids. The germline gives CDR1 MNHNS, CDR2 SASEGT. CDR3 sequence reads: CASSPGPGLVEQYF. For the CDR3, the DNA is TGTGCCAGCAGTCCGGGTCCAGGACTCGTGGAGCAGTACTTC.

A single count supports this clone. The V and J genes are TRBV4-2 and TRBJ2-3; D is undetermined. This CDR3 comprises 13 residues. Germline CDR1 is LGHNA and CDR2 is YNFKEQ. V was pared by 4 bases and J by 6 bases, with 11 bases between. The CDR3: CASSPDNSDTQYF. CDR3 nucleotide sequence: TGTGCCAGCAGCCCTGACAATTCGGATACGCAGTATTTT.